The 20 T cell receptor beta chains reported below all come from one sample, sequenced in a study of blood T cell repertoires in COVID-19. The protocol was immunoSEQ multiplex PCR, while the TCRdb copy is restricted to in-frame clones and leaves out a portion. Among roughly 250,000 clones listed, less than 90% were seen once. Sequences were obtained from peripheral blood. These receptors all stem from a woman aged 40-49 years who had recovered from COVID-19.

The gene calls are TRBV18 and TRBJ2-7, with 12 positions matching TRBD2. The germline V gene encodes CDR1 KGHSH and CDR2 LQKENI. The CDR3 contains 14 residues. Unmatched junction bases numbered 2, after V lost 3 bases and J lost 5 bases. The CDR3 reads CASSPGLAGHEQYF. The CDR3 nucleotides read TGTGCCAGCTCACCCGGACTAGCGGGGCACGAGCAGTACTTC. The full variable domain, in which reference TRBV18 and TRBJ2-7 provide the parts outside the CDR3, is NAGVMQNPRHLVRRRGQEARLRCSPMKGHSHVYWYRQLPEEGLKFMVYLQKENIIDESGMPKERFSAEFPKEGPSILRIQQVVRGDSAAYFCASSPGLAGHEQYFGPGTRLTVT.

The chain is built from TRBV6-5 and TRBJ1-1; 12 bases are shared with TRBD1. The CDR3 has 14 residues. Germline V CDR1 and CDR2: MNHEY, SVGAGI. V dropped 5 bases and J dropped 7; count of bases not matched to a gene: 5. CDR3 nucleotides: TGTGCCAGCAGTAAGGGACAGGGGGCAGGTGAAGCTTTCTTT. Amino acids: CASSKGQGAGEAFF.

This chain connects TRBV5-1 to TRBJ1-1; D might be TRBD1 (5 bases). CDR3 size: 16 residues. CDR1 is SGHRS, CDR2 YFSETQ, per germline. V dropped 3 bases and J dropped 1 base, with 16 bases sitting between them. The CDR3 spells CASSYDSGTSNTEAFF. DNA for the CDR3: TGCGCCAGCAGCTACGACTCCGGGACTTCGAACACTGAAGCTTTCTTT.

This clone showed up just a few times. This sequence joins TRBV24-1 and TRBJ2-1; tentative D call: TRBD2 (6 bases). The CDR3 extends over 14 amino acids. V was shortened by 3 bases and J by 3 bases, with 8 bases between the two germline ends. Germline V gene sequence: CDR1 KGHDR, CDR2 SFDVKD. The CDR3 nucleotides read TGTGCCACCAGTGATCCGACTAGCTACAATGAGCAGTTCTTC. It is translated as CATSDPTSYNEQFF.

J is TRBJ1-5 and V is TRBV5-1, with D possibly matching TRBD1 (5 bases). In germline, CDR1 is SGHRS, CDR2 YFSETQ. Trimming took 0 bases from V and 3 from J, leaving 7 bases between them. This CDR3 contains 14 residues. The CDR3 DNA follows: TGCGCCAGCAGCTTGGAAGGGGTCAATCAGCCCCAGCATTTT. This codes for CASSLEGVNQPQHF.

This chain joins TRBV5-1 and TRBJ1-1, with D hard to call. Deletions cut 3 bases from V and 5 bases from J, with 14 bases between. Germline V lookup: CDR1 SGHRS, CDR2 YFSETQ. The CDR3 length is 14 residues. CDR3 residues: CASSSRVGETEAFF. The CDR3 nucleotides read TGCGCCAGCAGCTCCCGAGTGGGAGAGACTGAAGCTTTCTTT.

J is TRBJ2-3 and V is TRBV6-5; 8 positions match TRBD2. Germline V gene data show CDR1 as MNHEY and CDR2 as SVGAGI. The CDR3 sequence is 14 residues long. V lost 6 bases and J lost 3; bases outside the gene matches: 5. CDR3 bases: TGTGCCAGCAGGCGAGCGGGGGTGACAGATACGCAGTATTTT. Protein sequence: CASRRAGVTDTQYF.

The chain links TRBV28 to TRBJ1-2, with 8 nucleotides matching TRBD1. V shed 5 bases and J 8 bases; nucleotides not matched to a gene: 13. CDR3 size: 15 residues. CDR1 and CDR2 (germline): MDHEN, SYDVKM. DNA for the CDR3: TGTGCCAGCAGTCTTCCAGGGGGCATCGGGGAGGGCTACACCTTC. Amino acid sequence: CASSLPGGIGEGYTF.

The chain employs TRBV5-1 and TRBJ1-2; D is unclear. In germline, CDR1 is SGHRS, CDR2 YFSETQ. This CDR3 spans 14 amino acids. V was trimmed by 2 bases and J by 2 bases, leaving 10 bases between them. Here the CDR3 reads CASSFRGGNYGYTF. The CDR3 nucleotides are TGCGCCAGCAGCTTCCGAGGAGGGAACTATGGCTACACCTTC.

The J gene is TRBJ1-6, the V gene TRBV5-1, with D possibly TRBD1 on 5 matching bases. Trimming shortened V by 5 bases and J by 8 bases, and 14 bases separated the two germline ends. CDR3 length: 14 amino acids. Germline CDR1 and CDR2: SGHRS and YFSETQ. In DNA, the CDR3 is TGCGCCAGCAGTTTAACGACAGAGGATTCACCCCTCCACTTT. Translating it yields CASSLTTEDSPLHF.

The V and J genes are TRBV7-3 and TRBJ2-2, with D possibly being TRBD1 (5 bases). Trimming cost V 4 bases and J 5 bases, with 14 bases left between them. The germline CDR1 and CDR2 sequences are SGHTA and FQGTGA. This CDR3 has 15 amino acids. The CDR3 here is CASSSGHKGTGELFF. DNA of the CDR3: TGTGCCAGCAGCTCAGGACATAAAGGGACCGGGGAGCTGTTTTTT.

The chain carries TRBV12-3 or TRBV12-4 and TRBJ2-7, with TRBD1 identical over 7 bases. V dropped 7 bases and J dropped 3; count of bases not matched to a gene: 6. The CDR3 runs 13 residues. CDR3 coding DNA: TGTGCCAGCACCCTGACAGGGATCTACGAGCAGTACTTC. As protein: CASTLTGIYEQYF.

The V and J genes are TRBV19 and TRBJ2-1, with 8 positions matching TRBD2. V was clipped by 5 bases and J by 1 base; unmatched bases: 7. CDR1 is LNHDA, CDR2 SQIVND, per germline (reference sequence). The CDR3 spans 16 residues. This chain's CDR3 is CASSGITSGSYNEQFF. CDR3 coding DNA: TGTGCCAGTAGTGGGATTACTAGCGGTTCCTACAATGAGCAGTTCTTC.

The chain employs TRBV13 and TRBJ1-4; 8 positions agree with TRBD1. With V trimmed by 4 bases and J by 4 bases, 2 bases remained unmatched. The CDR3 extends over 14 amino acids. Germline values: CDR1 PRHDT, CDR2 FYEKMQ (reference sequence). The CDR3 region is CASSYGQGNEKLFF. As DNA, the CDR3 is TGTGCCAGCAGCTACGGACAGGGTAATGAAAAACTGTTTTTT.

Only one count was recorded for this clone. This chain uses TRBV18 with TRBJ1-1; no clear D gene. From germline, CDR1 is KGHSH and CDR2 LQKENI. V was shortened by 3 bases and J by 3 bases, with 14 bases between the two germline ends. The CDR3 consists of 15 residues. CDR3 DNA sequence: TGTGCCAGCTCACCGAATCGGGAAGCGGACACTGAAGCTTTCTTT. It codes for CASSPNREADTEAFF.

V and J are TRBV28 and TRBJ2-7; D perhaps matches TRBD1 (6 bases). Looked up from germline, CDR1 is MDHEN and CDR2 is SYDVKM. This CDR3 contains 13 residues. V was clipped by 2 bases and J by 5 bases, with 10 bases between them. The CDR3 protein is CASSLPRDNEQYF. In nucleotides, the CDR3 is TGTGCCAGCAGTTTACCCAGGGACAACGAGCAGTACTTC.

V is TRBV5-1 and J is TRBJ1-3; unclear D gene. The CDR3 length is 14 residues. The V gene lost 4 bases and the J gene lost 0 bases, with 8 bases spanning the gap. CDR1 and CDR2 from the germline V gene are SGHRS and YFSETQ. The CDR3 sequence: CASSPQVSGNTIYF. The CDR3 bases are TGCGCCAGCAGCCCGCAGGTCTCTGGAAACACCATATATTTT.

This clone is a singleton in its sample. J is TRBJ1-5 and V is TRBV3-1 (or the pseudogene TRBV3-2), with D possibly matching TRBD1 (6 bases). The CDR3 is 12 residues long. Germline CDR1 is LGHDT and CDR2 is YNNKEL (reference sequence). V dropped 2 bases and J dropped 9 bases, with 8 bases sitting between them. CDR3 amino acids: CASSQQGRPQHF. CDR3 DNA: TGTGCCAGCAGCCAACAGGGGCGGCCCCAGCATTTT.

The V and J genes are TRBV29-1 and TRBJ2-7, with D possibly TRBD2 on 5 matching bases. Trimming removed 4 bases from V and 7 bases from J, with 17 bases in between. The germline V gene encodes CDR1 SQVTM and CDR2 ANQGSEA. CDR3 length: 13 residues. Here the CDR3 reads CSVVVASTREQYF. CDR3 DNA: TGCAGCGTTGTAGTAGCGTCGACTCGAGAGCAGTACTTC.

The sample holds one count of this clone. The CDR3 protein is CASSYWATNEKLFF. The CDR3 region has the DNA TGTGCCAGCAGCTATTGGGCCACTAATGAAAAACTGTTTTTT. This chain connects TRBV11-3 to TRBJ1-4; D is ambiguous. The germline V gene has CDR1 SGHNT and CDR2 YENEEA. The CDR3 runs to 14 residues. The V end lost 4 bases, the J end lost 2 bases, and 8 bases lay between the germline ends.